These 14 T cell receptor beta chains were all obtained from the same sample, sequenced in a study of metastatic and nonmetastatic thyroid tumors. No treatment of any kind had been given to any patient before thyroid surgery. TCRdb reprocessed the PCR reads using MiXCR. The sample contains roughly 32,000 clones, 6% to 9.5% of which appear only once. Input material: blood. The receptor set was obtained from a female donor with papillary thyroid cancer or a benign thyroid nodule (not recorded which). Some clones in this sample may be carry-over from other donors' samples.

About this clone itself: A much larger clone lies one base from this, so it may be a read error. The chain employs TRBV11-3 and TRBJ1-1, with no clear D. Germline CDR1 is SGHNT and CDR2 is YENEEA. CDR3 length: 15 residues. With 2 bases removed from V and 2 bases from J, the gap between germline ends came to 12 bases. Here the CDR3 reads CASSLHGTTNTEAFF. The CDR3 DNA is TGTGCCAGCAGCTTACATGGCACTACCAACACTGAAGCTTTCTTT.

Comment on this clone: A much larger clone lies a single base off, so this may be a read error. This chain uses TRBV28 with TRBJ1-1, with D unresolved. The V gene lost 5 bases and the J gene lost 7 bases, with 14 bases spanning the gap. This CDR3 contains 13 residues. Germline CDR1 and CDR2: MDHEN and SYDVKM. The chain's CDR3 is CASSPAGSNEAFF. CDR3 DNA sequence: TGTGCCAGCAGTCCCGCCGGAAGCAATGAAGCTTTCTTT.

In its sample, this clone was seen many times. The chain is built from TRBV5-5 and TRBJ2-3; the D is unclear. V dropped 2 bases and J dropped 4 bases, with 5 bases sitting between them. Germline-derived CDR1 and CDR2 are SGHKS and YYEKEE (reference sequence). This CDR3 contains 12 residues. The CDR3 spells CASSFSPDTQYF. CDR3 bases: TGTGCCAGCAGCTTCTCCCCAGATACGCAGTATTTT.

This clone was observed at least ten times. The chain links TRBV28 to TRBJ1-4; D remains ambiguous. CDR3 size: 16 residues. Germline V gene data show CDR1 as MDHEN and CDR2 as SYDVKM. V lost 2 bases, J lost 0 bases, and 10 bases lay in between. The chain's CDR3 is CASSLEQLTTNEKLFF. CDR3 bases: TGTGCCAGCAGTTTAGAACAGCTTACAACTAATGAAAAACTGTTTTTT.

This clone was seen ten or more times. The chain uses TRBV20-1 and TRBJ1-1; D not certain. This CDR3 has 12 amino acids. Germline CDR1 is DFQATT and CDR2 is SNEGSKA (reference sequence). V dropped 5 bases and J dropped 1 base, with 8 bases sitting between them. The CDR3, as DNA: TGCAGTGCTCGGCTCCCGAACACTGAAGCTTTCTTT. The encoded protein is CSARLPNTEAFF.

This clone occurred many times. An end of the junction differs from the germline gene, which may be a read error. The same CDR3 also results from other DNA sequences found in this sample. V usage is TRBV9 and J usage is TRBJ2-3; maybe TRBD2 (5 bases). The CDR3 is made up of 13 amino acids. Germline V lookup: CDR1 SGDLS, CDR2 YYNGEE. The CDR3 region is CASSVEPADTQYF. The CDR3 DNA reads TGTGCCAGTAGCGTAGAGCCAGCTGATACGCAGTATTTT.

This clone was detected many times. V gene TRBV5-1 combines with J gene TRBJ1-5; 7 bases fit TRBD1. The CDR3 is made up of 12 amino acids. Per germline, CDR1 SGHRS and CDR2 YFSETQ. Trimming took 5 bases from V and 9 from J; bases not matched to a gene: 5. The CDR3 sequence: CASRQGNGPQHF. In nucleotides, the CDR3 is TGCGCCAGCAGACAGGGGAACGGGCCCCAGCATTTT.

This clone qualifies as large. V is TRBV9 and J is TRBJ2-3, with D possibly being TRBD2 (6 bases). The germline CDR1 and CDR2 sequences are SGDLS and YYNGEE. The CDR3 runs 16 residues. V lost 0 bases and J 3 bases, leaving 14 bases between the germline ends. CDR3 nucleotides: TGTGCCAGCAGCGTAGAATACGGGAGAGGAACAGATACGCAGTATTTT. It yields the protein CASSVEYGRGTDTQYF.

This clone was found a few times. With a much larger clone just one base away, this may be a read error. CDR3 residues: CANSAGQGGQPQHF. Here the CDR3 DNA reads TGTGCCAACAGCGCCGGACAGGGCGGTCAGCCCCAGCATTTT. The chain is built from TRBV3-1 and TRBJ1-5, with 8 positions matching TRBD1. The CDR3 spans 14 residues. Germline V gives CDR1 LGHDT, CDR2 YNNKEL (reference sequence).

This clone was found many times. The V call is TRBV20-1, the J call TRBJ2-7, with 7 bases fitting TRBD2. This CDR3 is 13 amino acids long. With V trimmed by 3 bases and J by 2 bases, 4 bases remained unmatched. The germline V gene has CDR1 DFQATT and CDR2 SNEGSKA (reference sequence). The CDR3 protein is CSARASGPYEQYF. The CDR3 DNA is TGCAGTGCTAGGGCTAGCGGTCCCTACGAGCAGTACTTC.

As for this clone: A junction boundary mismatches the germline segment, possibly from a read error. This sequence joins TRBV7-8 and TRBJ1-2; D unresolved. This CDR3 has 13 amino acids. CDR1 and CDR2 from the germline V gene are SGHVS and FQNEAQ. The CDR3: CASRQRGFVGYTF. In DNA, the CDR3 is TGTGCCAGCAGGCAGAGAGGGTTCGTTGGCTACACATTC.

This clone was recorded many times. The chain employs TRBV11-1 and TRBJ1-1; no clear D. Germline CDR1 SGHAT, CDR2 FQDESV (reference sequence). There are 14 residues in the CDR3. Trimming pared 6 bases from V and 4 bases from J, leaving 15 bases between. The CDR3 coding sequence is TGTGCCAGCAGTCGCGGGCGGGGTAGCACTGAAGCTTTCTTT. Protein product: CASSRGRGSTEAFF.

The table lists this clone with many counts. The chain couples TRBV19 to TRBJ1-2; D remains unclear. This CDR3 region has 12 residues. The germline V gene encodes CDR1 LNHDA and CDR2 SQIVND (reference sequence). Trimming cost V 8 bases and J 4 bases, with 11 bases left between them. The CDR3 nucleotides are TGTGCCAGTTGGGAAGCTCCCTATGGCTACACCTTC. Protein: CASWEAPYGYTF.

This clone came up many times. This CDR3 reads CASSTSGGLNTEAFF. CDR3 DNA: TGTGCCAGCAGCACCTCCGGGGGACTGAACACTGAAGCTTTCTTT. The chain links TRBV9 to TRBJ1-1, with a possible D match to TRBD1 (5 bases). The germline V gene encodes CDR1 SGDLS and CDR2 YYNGEE. V lost 4 bases and J lost 0, with 13 bases in between. The CDR3 has 15 amino acids. Filled out from reference TRBV9 and TRBJ1-1, the complete variable domain reads DSGVTQTPKHLITATGQRVTLRCSPRSGDLSVYWYQQSLDQGLQFLIQYYNGEERAKGNILERFSAQQFPDLHSELNLSSLELGDSALYFCASSTSGGLNTEAFFGQGTRLTVV.